The TCR beta chain described here comes from a study of T cell clonality in common variable immunodeficiency. Findings and caveats of the study: Reportedly, TCR beta sequences from common variable immunodeficiency showed fewer deletions and N-nucleotide insertions.

This clone was recorded a few times. What it binds is unknown. The CDR3 is cut off 3 residues early in the read; its end comes from the germline J gene. CVID and control samples used equivalent genomic DNA input. The protocol was immunoSEQ multiplex PCR, while the TCRdb copy is restricted to in-frame clones and leaves out a portion. The repertoire yields fewer than 30,000 clones, none seen only once; the top ten contain 29%. Germline V CDR1 and CDR2: LNHDA, SQIVND (reference sequence). The CDR3 is 14 amino acids. Trimming removed 7 bases from V and 4 bases from J, with 14 bases in between. Caucasian heritage predominated among both patients and controls.

Sequencing used peripheral blood mononuclear cells. The clonotype originates from a human donor with common variable immunodeficiency. The chain uses TRBV19 and TRBJ2-1, with D hard to call. Partial CDR3 DNA: TGTGCCAGTAACGGGTCTCCGAGGTACAATGAG. Translated: CASNGSPRYNE. In full, the CDR3 reads CASNGSPRYNEQFF.